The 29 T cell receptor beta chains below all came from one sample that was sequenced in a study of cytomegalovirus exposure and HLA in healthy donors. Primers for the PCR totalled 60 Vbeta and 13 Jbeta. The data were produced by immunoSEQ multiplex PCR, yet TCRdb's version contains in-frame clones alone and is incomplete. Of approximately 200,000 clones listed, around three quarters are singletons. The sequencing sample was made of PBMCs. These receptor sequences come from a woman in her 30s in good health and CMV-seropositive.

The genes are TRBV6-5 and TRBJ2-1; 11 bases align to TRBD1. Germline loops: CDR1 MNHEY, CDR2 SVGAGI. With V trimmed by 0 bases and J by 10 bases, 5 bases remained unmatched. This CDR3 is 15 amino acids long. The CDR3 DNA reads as TGTGCCAGCAGTTACTCGGGACAGGGGGTCATGGAGCAGTTCTTC. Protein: CASSYSGQGVMEQFF.

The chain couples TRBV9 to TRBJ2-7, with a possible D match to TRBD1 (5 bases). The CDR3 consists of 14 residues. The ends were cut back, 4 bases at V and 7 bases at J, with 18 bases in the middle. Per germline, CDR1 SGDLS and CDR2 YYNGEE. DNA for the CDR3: TGTGCCAGCAGCCCAGAAGGGGCGCTGCGGGAGCAGTACTTC. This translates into CASSPEGALREQYF.

The CDR3 loop is CASSLGVGGLFF. The CDR3 DNA sequence: TGTGCCAGCAGCTTAGGGGTGGGGGGACTGTTTTTT. This sequence joins TRBV11-2 and TRBJ1-4; D perhaps matches TRBD1 (5 bases). Looked up from germline, CDR1 is SGHAT and CDR2 is FQNNGV. The CDR3 is 12 amino acids. Trimming stripped 1 base from V and 13 bases from J, with 10 bases between.

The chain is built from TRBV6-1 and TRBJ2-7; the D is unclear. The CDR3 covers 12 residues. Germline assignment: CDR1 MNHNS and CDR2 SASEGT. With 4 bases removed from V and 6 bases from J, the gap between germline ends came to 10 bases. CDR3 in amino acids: CASSGYSPEQYF. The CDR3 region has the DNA TGTGCCAGCAGTGGCTACTCCCCCGAGCAGTACTTC.

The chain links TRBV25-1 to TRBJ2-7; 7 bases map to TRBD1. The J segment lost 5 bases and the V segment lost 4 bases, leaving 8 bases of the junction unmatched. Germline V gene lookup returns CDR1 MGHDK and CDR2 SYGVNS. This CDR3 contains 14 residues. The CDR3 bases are TGTGCCAGCAGTGTAAACACAGGGGCCCACGAGCAGTACTTC. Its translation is CASSVNTGAHEQYF.

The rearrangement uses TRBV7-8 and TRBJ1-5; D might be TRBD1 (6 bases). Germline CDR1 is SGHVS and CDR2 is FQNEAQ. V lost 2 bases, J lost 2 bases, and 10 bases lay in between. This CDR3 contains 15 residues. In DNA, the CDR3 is TGTGCCAGCAGCTTATCAGGGGTTGGCAATCAGCCCCAGCATTTT. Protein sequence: CASSLSGVGNQPQHF.

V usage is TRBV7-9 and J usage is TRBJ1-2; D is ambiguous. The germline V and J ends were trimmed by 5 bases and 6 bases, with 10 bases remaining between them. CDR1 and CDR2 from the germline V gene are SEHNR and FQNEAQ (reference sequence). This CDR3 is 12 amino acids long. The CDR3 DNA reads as TGTGCCAGCAGCCCACGGGAGGATGGCTACACCTTC. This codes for CASSPREDGYTF.

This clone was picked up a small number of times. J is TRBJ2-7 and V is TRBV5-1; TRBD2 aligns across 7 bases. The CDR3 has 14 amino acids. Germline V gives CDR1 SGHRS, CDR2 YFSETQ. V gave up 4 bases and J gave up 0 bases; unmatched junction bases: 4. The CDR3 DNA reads TGCGCCAGCAGCCTAAGGACTAGCTCCTACGAGCAGTACTTC. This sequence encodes CASSLRTSSYEQYF.

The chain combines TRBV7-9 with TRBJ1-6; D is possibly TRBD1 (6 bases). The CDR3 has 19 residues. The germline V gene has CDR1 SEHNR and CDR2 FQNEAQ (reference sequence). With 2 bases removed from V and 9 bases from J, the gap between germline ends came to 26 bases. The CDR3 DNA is TGTGCCAGCAGCTTAAGCATTCGAGGCAGCCTAGGGGGTATTTCACCCCTCCACTTT. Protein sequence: CASSLSIRGSLGGISPLHF.

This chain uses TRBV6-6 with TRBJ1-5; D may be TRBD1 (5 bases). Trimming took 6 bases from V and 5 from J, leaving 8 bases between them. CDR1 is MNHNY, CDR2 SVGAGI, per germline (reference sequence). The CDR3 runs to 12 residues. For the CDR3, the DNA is TGTGCCAGCAGGGGGGGGGATCAGCCCCAGCATTTT. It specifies CASRGGDQPQHF.

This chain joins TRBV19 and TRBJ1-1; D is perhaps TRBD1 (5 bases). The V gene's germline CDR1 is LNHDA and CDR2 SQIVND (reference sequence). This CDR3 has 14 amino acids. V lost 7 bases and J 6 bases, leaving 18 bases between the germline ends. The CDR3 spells CASTTGGGRAEAFF. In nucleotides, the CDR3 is TGTGCCAGTACCACCGGCGGGGGTAGAGCTGAAGCTTTCTTT.

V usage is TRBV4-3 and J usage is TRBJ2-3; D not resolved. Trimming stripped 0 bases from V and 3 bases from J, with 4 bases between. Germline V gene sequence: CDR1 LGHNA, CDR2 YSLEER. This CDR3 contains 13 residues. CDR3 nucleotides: TGCGCCAGCAGCCAAGACAAAACAGATACGCAGTATTTT. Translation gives CASSQDKTDTQYF.

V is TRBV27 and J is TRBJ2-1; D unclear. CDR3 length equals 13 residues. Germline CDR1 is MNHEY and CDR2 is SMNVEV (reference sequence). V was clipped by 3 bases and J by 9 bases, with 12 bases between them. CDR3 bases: TGTGCCAGCAGTTTCCCTGGCTGGGCTGAGCAGTTCTTC. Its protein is CASSFPGWAEQFF.

The DNA for the CDR3 is TGCAGCGTTGCGTGGGGCGGCTATGGCTACACCTTC. This sequence encodes CSVAWGGYGYTF. V gene TRBV29-1 combines with J gene TRBJ1-2, with a possible D match to TRBD1 (5 bases). CDR1 and CDR2 (germline): SQVTM, ANQGSEA. CDR3 length: 12 residues. V lost 4 bases and J lost 4, with 10 bases in between.

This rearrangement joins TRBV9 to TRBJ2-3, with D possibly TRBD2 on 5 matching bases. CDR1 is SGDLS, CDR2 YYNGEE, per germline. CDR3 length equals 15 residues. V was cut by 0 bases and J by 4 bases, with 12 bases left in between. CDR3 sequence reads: CASSVASLAADTQYF. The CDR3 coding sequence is TGTGCCAGCAGCGTAGCTTCGCTAGCAGCAGATACGCAGTATTTT.

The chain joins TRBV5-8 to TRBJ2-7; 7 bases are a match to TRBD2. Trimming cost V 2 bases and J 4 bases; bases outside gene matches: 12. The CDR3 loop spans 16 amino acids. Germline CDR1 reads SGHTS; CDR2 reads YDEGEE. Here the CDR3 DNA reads TGTGCCAGCAGCTTTGGGCCCGGAGGGACTATATACGAGCAGTACTTC. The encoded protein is CASSFGPGGTIYEQYF.

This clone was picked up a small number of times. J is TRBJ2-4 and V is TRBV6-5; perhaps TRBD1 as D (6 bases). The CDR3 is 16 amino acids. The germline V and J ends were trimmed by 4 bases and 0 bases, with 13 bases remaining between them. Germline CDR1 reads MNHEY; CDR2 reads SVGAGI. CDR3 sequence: CASSWGQTLAKNIQYF. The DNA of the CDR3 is TGTGCCAGCAGTTGGGGACAAACCTTAGCCAAAAACATTCAGTACTTC.

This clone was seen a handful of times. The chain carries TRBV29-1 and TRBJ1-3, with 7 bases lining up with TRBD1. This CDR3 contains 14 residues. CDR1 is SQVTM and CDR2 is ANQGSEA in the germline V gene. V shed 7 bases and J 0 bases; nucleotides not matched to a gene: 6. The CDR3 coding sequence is TGCAGCGCATCGACAGGGAGCTCTGGAAACACCATATATTTT. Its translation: CSASTGSSGNTIYF.

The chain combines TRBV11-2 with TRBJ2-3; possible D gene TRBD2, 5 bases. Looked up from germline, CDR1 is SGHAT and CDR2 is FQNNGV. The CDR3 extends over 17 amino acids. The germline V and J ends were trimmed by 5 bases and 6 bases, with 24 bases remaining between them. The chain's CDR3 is CASSPVAGLGPGDTQYF. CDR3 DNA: TGTGCCAGCAGCCCCGTGGCGGGCCTTGGCCCTGGGGATACGCAGTATTTT.

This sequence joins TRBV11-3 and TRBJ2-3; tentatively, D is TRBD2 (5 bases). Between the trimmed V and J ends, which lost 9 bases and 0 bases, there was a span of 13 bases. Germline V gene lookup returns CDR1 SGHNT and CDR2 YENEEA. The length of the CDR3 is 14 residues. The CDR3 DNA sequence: TGTGCCAGTACACCGAGGGATAGCACAGATACGCAGTATTTT. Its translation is CASTPRDSTDTQYF.

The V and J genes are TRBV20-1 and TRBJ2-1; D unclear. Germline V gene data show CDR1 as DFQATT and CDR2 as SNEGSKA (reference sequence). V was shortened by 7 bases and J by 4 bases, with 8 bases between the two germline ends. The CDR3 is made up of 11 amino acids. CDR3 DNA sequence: TGCAGTGGAGCTCCATACAATGAGCAGTTCTTC. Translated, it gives CSGAPYNEQFF.

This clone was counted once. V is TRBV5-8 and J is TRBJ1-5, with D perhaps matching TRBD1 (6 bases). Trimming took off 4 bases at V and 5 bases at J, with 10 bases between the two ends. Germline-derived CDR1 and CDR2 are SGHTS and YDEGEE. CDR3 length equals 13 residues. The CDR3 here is CASSRQAHQPQHF. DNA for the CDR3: TGTGCCAGCAGCCGACAGGCCCATCAGCCCCAGCATTTT.

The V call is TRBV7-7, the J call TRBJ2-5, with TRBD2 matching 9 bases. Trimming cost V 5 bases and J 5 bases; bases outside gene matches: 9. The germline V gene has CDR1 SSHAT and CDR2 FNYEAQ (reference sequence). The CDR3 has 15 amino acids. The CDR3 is CASSLGGGARETQYF. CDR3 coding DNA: TGTGCCAGCAGCCTGGGCGGGGGGGCACGTGAGACCCAGTACTTC.

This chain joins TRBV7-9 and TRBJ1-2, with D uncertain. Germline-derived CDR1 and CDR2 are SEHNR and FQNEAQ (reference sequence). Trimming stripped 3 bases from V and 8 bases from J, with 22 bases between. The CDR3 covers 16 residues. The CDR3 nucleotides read TGTGCCAGCAGCTTGCAGGTTTTAATTTACCTCAAAGGCTACACCTTC. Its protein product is CASSLQVLIYLKGYTF.

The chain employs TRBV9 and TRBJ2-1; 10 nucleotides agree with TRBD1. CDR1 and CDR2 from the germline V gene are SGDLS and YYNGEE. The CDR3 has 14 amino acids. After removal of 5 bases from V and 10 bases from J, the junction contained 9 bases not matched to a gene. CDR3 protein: CASRETGGAGEQFF. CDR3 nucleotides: TGTGCCAGCAGGGAGACAGGGGGCGCGGGGGAGCAGTTCTTC.

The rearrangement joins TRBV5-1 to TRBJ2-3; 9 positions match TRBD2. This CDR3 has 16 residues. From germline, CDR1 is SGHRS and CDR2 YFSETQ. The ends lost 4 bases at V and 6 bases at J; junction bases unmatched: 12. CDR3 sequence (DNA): TGCGCCAGCAGCCCAGGTAGCGGGGGCGGCGGCGATACGCAGTATTTT. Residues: CASSPGSGGGGDTQYF.

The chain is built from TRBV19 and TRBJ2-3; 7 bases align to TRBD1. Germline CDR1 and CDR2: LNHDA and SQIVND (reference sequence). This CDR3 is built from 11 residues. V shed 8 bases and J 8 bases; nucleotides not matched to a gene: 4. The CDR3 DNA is TGTGCCAGTCGACAGGGATTTACGCAGTATTTT. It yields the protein CASRQGFTQYF.

DNA of the CDR3: TGTGCCAGCAGCCGAGTCGGGGTCAGAAACACTGAAGCTTTCTTT. The encoded protein is CASSRVGVRNTEAFF. The V gene is TRBV5-5, the J gene TRBJ1-1; D uncertain. Germline V gene sequence: CDR1 SGHKS, CDR2 YYEKEE (reference sequence). The CDR3 spans 15 residues. The V and J ends lost 4 bases and 2 bases respectively, with 15 bases between them.

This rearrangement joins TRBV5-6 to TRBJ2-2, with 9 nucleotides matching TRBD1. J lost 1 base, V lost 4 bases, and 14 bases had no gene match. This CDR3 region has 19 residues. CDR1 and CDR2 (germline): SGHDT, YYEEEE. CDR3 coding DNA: TGTGCCAGCAGCCCACGCGGGGACAGGGCATTTTTGAACACCGGGGAGCTGTTTTTT. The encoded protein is CASSPRGDRAFLNTGELFF.